This T cell receptor (beta chain) emerged from a study of blood T cell repertoires in COVID-19. For the study at large: Both acute and convalescent COVID-19 samples were obtained from the United States, Italy and Spain. PBMCs, B-cell-depleted T cells, or T cells were the source of the cDNA or gDNA that made up the material.

The V gene lost 4 bases and the J gene lost 5 bases, with 8 bases spanning the gap. The CDR3 has 12 amino acids. Germline V gene lookup returns CDR1 MNHEY and CDR2 SVGAGI. Seattle patients were enrolled during active infection and followed longitudinally. Under the authors' procedure: Amplification with reference gene primers provided the estimates of nucleated cell counts. Sequenced by immunoSEQ multiplex PCR; TCRdb stores in-frame clones only, minus some. The V and J calls and clone size are taken from that table; D and trimming were inferred from the DNA. Of some 350,000 clones in the sample, about 90% were seen once.

The sequence came from a woman aged 30 to 39 with COVID-19, enrolled during active disease. The specimen sequenced was peripheral blood. The gene calls are TRBV6-5 and TRBJ2-5; D is uncertain. The CDR3 region is CASSSPLETQYF. CDR3 coding DNA: TGTGCCAGCAGTTCCCCTCTTGAGACCCAGTACTTC.